This entry is about one T cell receptor (beta chain). This specimen belongs to a study of control samples from healthy donors and cancer patients. Between the trimmed V and J ends, which lost 4 bases and 3 bases, there was a span of 6 bases. This CDR3 is 13 amino acids long. Germline V gene sequence: CDR1 KGHDR, CDR2 SFDVKD. Profiled with immunoSEQ multiplex PCR; TCRdb holds only in-frame clones, not every one. The sample records around 51,000 clones, 75% to 85% being singletons. This chain connects TRBV24-1 to TRBJ2-4, with D maybe TRBD2 (6 bases). This TCR came from a man in his 70s in good health. Sequenced input: blood. CDR3 sequence (DNA): TGTGCCACCAGTGAGGGGGGCAAAAACATTCAGTACTTC. Residues: CATSEGGKNIQYF.